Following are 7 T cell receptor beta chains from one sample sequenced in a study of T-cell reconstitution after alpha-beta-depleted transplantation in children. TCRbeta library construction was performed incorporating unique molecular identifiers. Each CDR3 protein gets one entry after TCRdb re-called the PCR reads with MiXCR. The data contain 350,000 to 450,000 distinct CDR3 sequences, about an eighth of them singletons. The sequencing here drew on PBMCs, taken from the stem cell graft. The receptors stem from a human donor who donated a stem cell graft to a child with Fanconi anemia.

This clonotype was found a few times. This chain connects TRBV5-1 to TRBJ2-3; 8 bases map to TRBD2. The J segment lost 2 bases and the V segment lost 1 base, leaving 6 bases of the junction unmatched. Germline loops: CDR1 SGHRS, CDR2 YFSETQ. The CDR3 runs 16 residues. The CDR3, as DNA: TGCGCCAGCAGCTTGCCCCGGGAGGGGAACACAGATACGCAGTATTTT. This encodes CASSLPREGNTDTQYF.

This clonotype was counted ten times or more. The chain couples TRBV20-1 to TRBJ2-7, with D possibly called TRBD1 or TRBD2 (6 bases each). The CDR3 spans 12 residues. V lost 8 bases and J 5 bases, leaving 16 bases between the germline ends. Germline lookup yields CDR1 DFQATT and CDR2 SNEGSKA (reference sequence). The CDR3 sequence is CSSSGGMHEQYF. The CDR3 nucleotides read TGCAGTAGTTCCGGGGGCATGCACGAGCAGTACTTC.

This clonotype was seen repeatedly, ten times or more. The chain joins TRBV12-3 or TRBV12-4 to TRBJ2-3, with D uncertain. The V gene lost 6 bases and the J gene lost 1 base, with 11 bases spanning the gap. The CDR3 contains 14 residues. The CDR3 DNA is TGTGCCAGCAGCCTCCTTGGGGGCACAGATACGCAGTATTTT. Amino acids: CASSLLGGTDTQYF.

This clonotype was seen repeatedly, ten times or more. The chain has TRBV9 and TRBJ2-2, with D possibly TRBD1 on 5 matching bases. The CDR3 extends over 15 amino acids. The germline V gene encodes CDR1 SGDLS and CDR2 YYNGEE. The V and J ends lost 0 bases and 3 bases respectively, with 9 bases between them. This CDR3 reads CASSVVSRDTGELFF. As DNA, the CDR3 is TGTGCCAGCAGCGTAGTTAGCAGGGACACCGGGGAGCTGTTTTTT. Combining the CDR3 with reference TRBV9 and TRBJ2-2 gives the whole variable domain DSGVTQTPKHLITATGQRVTLRCSPRSGDLSVYWYQQSLDQGLQFLIQYYNGEERAKGNILERFSAQQFPDLHSELNLSSLELGDSALYFCASSVVSRDTGELFFGEGSRLTVL.

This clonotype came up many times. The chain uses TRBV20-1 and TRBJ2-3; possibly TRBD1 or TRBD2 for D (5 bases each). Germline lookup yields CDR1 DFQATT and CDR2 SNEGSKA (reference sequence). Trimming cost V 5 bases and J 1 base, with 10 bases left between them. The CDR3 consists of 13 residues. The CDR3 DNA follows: TGCAGTGCTGGGGGTGCGGGCACAGATACGCAGTATTTT. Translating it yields CSAGGAGTDTQYF.

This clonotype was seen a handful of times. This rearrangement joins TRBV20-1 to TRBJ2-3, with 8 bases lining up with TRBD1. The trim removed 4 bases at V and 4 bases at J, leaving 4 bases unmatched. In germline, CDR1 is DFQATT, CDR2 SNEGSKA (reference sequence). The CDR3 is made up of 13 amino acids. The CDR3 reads CSATDRGADTQYF. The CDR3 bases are TGCAGTGCTACAGACAGGGGAGCAGATACGCAGTATTTT.

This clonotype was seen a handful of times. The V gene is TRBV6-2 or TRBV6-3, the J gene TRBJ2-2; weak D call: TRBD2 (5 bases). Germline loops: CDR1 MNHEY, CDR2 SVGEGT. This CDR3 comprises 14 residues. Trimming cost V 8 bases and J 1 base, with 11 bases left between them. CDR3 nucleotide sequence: TGTGCCAGCCGCCAGGACTGGAACACCGGGGAGCTGTTTTTT. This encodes CASRQDWNTGELFF.